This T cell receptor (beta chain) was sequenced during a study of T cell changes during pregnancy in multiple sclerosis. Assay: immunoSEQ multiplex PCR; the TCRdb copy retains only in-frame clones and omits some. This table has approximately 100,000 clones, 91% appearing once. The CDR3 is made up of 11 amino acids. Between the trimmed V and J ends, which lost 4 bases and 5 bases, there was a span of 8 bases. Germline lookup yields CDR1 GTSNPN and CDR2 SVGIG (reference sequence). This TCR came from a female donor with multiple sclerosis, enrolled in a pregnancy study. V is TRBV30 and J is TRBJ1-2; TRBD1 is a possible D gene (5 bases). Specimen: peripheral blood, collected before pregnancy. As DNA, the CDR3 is TGTGCCTGGAAACAGGAATATGGCTACACCTTC. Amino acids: CAWKQEYGYTF.